Below, 17 T cell receptor beta chains from the same sample are listed, as sequenced in a study of blood T cell repertoires in COVID-19. Sequencing was performed with immunoSEQ multiplex PCR; in TCRdb, only in-frame clones are kept and a portion is missing. There are hundreds of thousands of clones in the sample; more than 75% occur only once, and about a tenth lies in the top ten. Sequenced input: PBMCs or T cells enriched from blood (not recorded which). The receptors derive from a woman aged 45 to 65 who had recovered from COVID-19.

This chain connects TRBV7-8 to TRBJ2-7; 7 bases match TRBD2. Germline V lookup: CDR1 SGHVS, CDR2 FQNEAQ. Germline trimming cut 7 bases from V and 8 bases from J; bases unmatched to any gene: 11. CDR3 length equals 13 residues. The CDR3 nucleotides read TGTGCCAGCAACCGAGGGAGCGGGGTACAGCAGTACTTC. This encodes CASNRGSGVQQYF.

This clone appeared a single time. The V call is TRBV4-3, the J call TRBJ1-5; D is unclear. Trimming left V 1 base short and J 7 bases short, with 14 bases between. The CDR3 runs 15 residues. CDR1 is LGHNA, CDR2 YSLEER, per germline. This chain's CDR3 is CASSQARSAMQPQHF. The CDR3 nucleotides read TGCGCCAGCAGCCAAGCCAGGTCTGCGATGCAGCCCCAGCATTTT.

DNA of the CDR3: TGTGCCTGGAGCGTATACAGGGGGACAGATACGCAGTATTTT. Translating it yields CAWSVYRGTDTQYF. The rearrangement joins TRBV30 to TRBJ2-3, with 8 bases lining up with TRBD1. From germline, CDR1 is GTSNPN and CDR2 SVGIG (reference sequence). Trimming cost V 3 bases and J 3 bases; bases outside gene matches: 5. CDR3 length: 14 residues.

This chain connects TRBV2 to TRBJ1-6, with D uncertain. V was trimmed by 5 bases and J by 2 bases, leaving 10 bases between them. The CDR3 is 15 amino acids. Germline CDR1 is SNHLY and CDR2 is FYNNEI. In nucleotides, the CDR3 is TGTGCCAGCAGTATAGGGAGCACCTATAATTCACCCCTCCACTTT. It translates to CASSIGSTYNSPLHF.

This chain uses TRBV19 with TRBJ1-2, with TRBD1 as a possible D gene (6 bases). This CDR3 spans 15 amino acids. Germline-derived CDR1 and CDR2 are LNHDA and SQIVND (reference sequence). Between the trimmed V and J ends, which lost 3 bases and 2 bases, there was a span of 13 bases. Written as DNA, the CDR3 is TGTGCCAGTAGTATCCCCCAGGACAGAAACTATGGCTACACCTTC. Translating it yields CASSIPQDRNYGYTF.

The chain has TRBV6-1 and TRBJ2-5; 7 bases are shared with TRBD2. The CDR3 totals 17 residues. The junction had 11 bases not matched to a gene; V was cut back by 3 bases and J by 1 base. CDR1 is MNHNS, CDR2 SASEGT, per germline. CDR3 DNA sequence: TGTGCCAGCAGTGACCCTCGTCTGGGGGGGAGCCAAGAGACCCAGTACTTC. It encodes CASSDPRLGGSQETQYF.

This clone has only a few counts. The V gene is TRBV7-8, the J gene TRBJ2-7; D is perhaps TRBD2 (6 bases). V was pared by 5 bases and J by 4 bases, with 12 bases between. The CDR3 extends over 13 amino acids. In germline, CDR1 is SGHVS, CDR2 FQNEAQ. CDR3 loop: CASSTPREYEQYF. CDR3 bases: TGTGCCAGCAGCACGCCCCGGGAGTACGAGCAGTACTTC.

In this sample, this clone turned up once. The chain uses TRBV7-9 and TRBJ1-1; D might be TRBD1 (6 bases). CDR3 length: 12 residues. Deletions cut 10 bases from V and 1 base from J, with 10 bases between. Germline values: CDR1 SEHNR, CDR2 FQNEAQ (reference sequence). CDR3 in DNA: TGTGCCATCACGGGACAGAACACTGAAGCTTTCTTT. Translated: CAITGQNTEAFF.

This chain connects TRBV7-9 to TRBJ1-6; tentatively, D is TRBD1 (5 bases). CDR1 is SEHNR and CDR2 is FQNEAQ in the germline V gene (reference sequence). Trimming shortened V by 3 bases and J by 9 bases, and 12 bases separated the two germline ends. CDR3 length: 14 amino acids. The CDR3 DNA sequence: TGTGCCAGCAGCTTCGACAGCTCGTTTTCACCCCTCCACTTT. Translating gives CASSFDSSFSPLHF.

V gene TRBV11-3 combines with J gene TRBJ2-3; 8 bases are shared with TRBD2. From germline, CDR1 is SGHNT and CDR2 YENEEA. CDR3 length: 15 residues. V dropped 3 bases and J dropped 6; count of bases not matched to a gene: 8. This CDR3 reads CASSLESGGVDTQYF. CDR3 in DNA: TGTGCCAGCAGCTTGGAGAGCGGGGGTGTTGATACGCAGTATTTT.

Worth noting for this clone: The junction shows a germline mismatch at one end, possibly a read error. This chain links TRBV7-9 with TRBJ1-3; 12 nucleotides match TRBD1. The CDR3 consists of 18 residues. The V gene's germline CDR1 is SEHNR and CDR2 FQNEAQ (reference sequence). For the CDR3, the DNA is TGTGCCAGCAGCGTAGCGGGGACAGGGGGCATACCTGGAAACACCATATATTTT. This translates into CASSVAGTGGIPGNTIYF.

The count of this clone is one. The rearrangement joins TRBV14 to TRBJ2-3, with TRBD2 matching over 7 bases. The CDR3 sequence is 14 residues long. The J segment lost 3 bases and the V segment lost 2 bases, leaving 2 bases of the junction unmatched. Germline values: CDR1 SGHDN, CDR2 FVKESK. CDR3 in DNA: TGTGCCAGCAGCCAAACGGGGGGAACAGATACGCAGTATTTT. This gives the protein CASSQTGGTDTQYF.

With respect to this clone: The sample carries other DNA sequences with the same CDR3. The chain couples TRBV20-1 to TRBJ1-2; D unclear. CDR3 length: 10 residues. Germline V gene sequence: CDR1 DFQATT, CDR2 SNEGSKA (reference sequence). V gave up 1 base and J gave up 6 bases, with 3 bases separating them. In nucleotides, the CDR3 is TGCAGTGCTAGAGTCAATGGCTACACCTTC. As protein: CSARVNGYTF.

The sample holds one count of this clone. The chain links TRBV5-5 to TRBJ2-1, with a possible D match to TRBD2 (5 bases). Trimming removed 1 base at V and 9 bases at J, with 17 bases between. CDR3 length: 15 amino acids. Germline CDR1 reads SGHKS; CDR2 reads YYEKEE (reference sequence). As DNA, the CDR3 is TGTGCCAGCAGCTTGCAGTTGTACGGGGTCGGTGAGCAGTTCTTC. Its protein product is CASSLQLYGVGEQFF.

The rearrangement links TRBV7-8 to TRBJ1-2, with 8 bases aligning to TRBD1. The CDR3 covers 15 residues. V lost 9 bases to trimming and J lost 4 bases; unmatched junction nucleotides: 13. In germline, CDR1 is SGHVS, CDR2 FQNEAQ. In DNA, the CDR3 is TGTGCCAGTTCCGAAGACAGGGGATTTTTCTATGGCTACACCTTC. As protein: CASSEDRGFFYGYTF.

The chain couples TRBV2 to TRBJ1-6; the D is unclear. The V end was cut by 7 bases, the J end by 0 bases, with 7 bases between. The CDR3 totals 14 residues. Germline assignment: CDR1 SNHLY and CDR2 FYNNEI. In nucleotides, the CDR3 is TGTGCCAGCATTGGTAGCTCCTATAATTCACCCCTCCACTTT. As protein: CASIGSSYNSPLHF.

The chain links TRBV19 to TRBJ2-5, with D possibly matching TRBD2 (6 bases). Trimming took 6 bases from V and 10 from J, leaving 15 bases between them. This CDR3 has 12 amino acids. The germline V gene has CDR1 LNHDA and CDR2 SQIVND (reference sequence). CDR3 in DNA: TGTGCCAGTAGGGGGGGTCCGGCGGGCCAGTACTTC. Translation gives CASRGGPAGQYF.